This is a list of T cell receptor beta chains from one sample in a study of blood T cell repertoires in COVID-19. Only in-frame clones appear in the TCRdb table, and some are missing; sequencing was by immunoSEQ multiplex PCR. Found here are over 200,000 clones, over 65% of them singletons; the top ten hold about 2.5%. Sequenced material: peripheral blood. All receptors come from a woman in her 70s with active or convalescent COVID-19. CDR3s leave out the opening cysteine and the closing phenylalanine or tryptophan. The order of the fields is V gene, CDR3 protein.

TRBV30,AWGGLAGGPSYNEQF
TRBV12-3/TRBV12-4,ASSSTGGDGYT
TRBV19,ASTQWEGGSKTEAF
TRBV28,ASSPARGKAF
TRBV21-1,ASSVSRGRAF
TRBV12-5,ASGLVLVNQETQY
TRBV10-2,ASSRLQGTAGELF
TRBV6-5,ASSYSGATSGNTIY
TRBV6-5,ATRGQIINEQF
TRBV7-2,ASSPHQGGTGGTDTQY
TRBV29-1,SVEGGRGGYGYT
TRBV29-1,SVAEAGRYGYT
TRBV5-5,ASSIAAEAQY
TRBV5-1,ASSLVGGPGQPQH
TRBV11-2,ASSLGQGAQANVLT
TRBV29-1,SATGWSEKLF
TRBV28,ASKLPGQMTYEQY
TRBV28,ASSLDAANNEQF
TRBV19,ASSIDRQVAGVADTQY
TRBV12-3/TRBV12-4,ASSLSGRETQY
TRBV5-1,ASSLGTQPNYGYT
TRBV5-5,ASSLGAGAVNSYEQY
TRBV7-2,ASSLYRGADTQY
TRBV2,ASSELGQGGDQPQH
TRBV30,AWSGGSGQPQH
TRBV7-2,ASSAGFLDFRGYT
TRBV15,ATSRDPTGFEQY
TRBV6-6,ASSYGQGSTGELF
TRBV18,ASSPPSRGGDTQY
TRBV7-2,ASSSYQGGANEQY
TRBV10-1,ASSEGQGNSPLH
TRBV6-1,ASSEIRSGNTIY
TRBV7-3,ASSVTSGGVNTQY
TRBV7-9,ASSLGLAVDHETQY
TRBV18,ASSPPGQPYGYT
TRBV5-6,ASSWSRGAGETQY
TRBV12-2,ASRPPGSRGETQY
TRBV12-2,ASRLALKGAGGIPTGELF
TRBV19,ASSIRGVRTEAF
TRBV5-1,ASSLEGTANTGELF
TRBV5-1,ASSLRQPRDEKLF
TRBV5-8,ASSPGQGEVEKLF
TRBV5-1,ASSLGGGVPYNEQF
TRBV19,ASSIRGGTDTQY
TRBV24-1,ATSDSGGGLAYNEQF
TRBV2,ASGQTGLLDTQY
TRBV4-2,ASSQGTSGGLVNNEQF
TRBV6-2/TRBV6-3,ASSYPRDTEAF